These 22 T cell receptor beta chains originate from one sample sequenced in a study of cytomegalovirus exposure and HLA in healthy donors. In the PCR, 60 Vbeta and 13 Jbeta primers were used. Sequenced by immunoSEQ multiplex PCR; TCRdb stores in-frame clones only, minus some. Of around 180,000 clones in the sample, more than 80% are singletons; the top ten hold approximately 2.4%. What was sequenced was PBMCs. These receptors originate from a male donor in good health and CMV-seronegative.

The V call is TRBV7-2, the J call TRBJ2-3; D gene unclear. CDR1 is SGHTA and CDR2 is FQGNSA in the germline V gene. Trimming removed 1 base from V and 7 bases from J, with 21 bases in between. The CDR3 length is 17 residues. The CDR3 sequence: CASSLDLLRGDLHTQYF. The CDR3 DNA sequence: TGTGCCAGCAGCTTAGATCTTCTGCGCGGAGACCTCCATACGCAGTATTTT.

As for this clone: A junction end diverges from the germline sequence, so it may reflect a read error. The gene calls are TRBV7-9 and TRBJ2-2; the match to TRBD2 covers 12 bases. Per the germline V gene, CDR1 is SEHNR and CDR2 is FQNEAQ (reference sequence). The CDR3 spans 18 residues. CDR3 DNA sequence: TGTTCCAGCAGCTTACCGCCAAGACTAGCGGGAGTCACCGGGGAGCTGTTTTTT. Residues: CSSSLPPRLAGVTGELFF.

The CDR3 DNA reads TGTGCCAGCAGCTTAGCGGGGACAGGGGACACTGAAGCTTTCTTT. Residues: CASSLAGTGDTEAFF. This chain joins TRBV7-9 and TRBJ1-1; 10 positions agree with TRBD1. Germline CDR1 is SEHNR and CDR2 is FQNEAQ (reference sequence). V was pared by 0 bases and J by 3 bases, with 1 base of the junction left unmatched. The CDR3 spans 15 residues.

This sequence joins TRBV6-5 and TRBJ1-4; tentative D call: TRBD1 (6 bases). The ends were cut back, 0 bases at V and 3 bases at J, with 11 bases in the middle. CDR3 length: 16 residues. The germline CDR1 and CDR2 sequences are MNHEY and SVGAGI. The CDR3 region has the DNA TGTGCCAGCAGTTACTCGAGGGAGGGGGCTAATGAAAAACTGTTTTTT. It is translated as CASSYSREGANEKLFF.

The CDR3 coding sequence is TGTGCCAGCAGCCGCCAGACTAGCGGGAAACAAGAGACCCAGTACTTC. As protein: CASSRQTSGKQETQYF. V usage is TRBV4-2 and J usage is TRBJ2-5, with TRBD2 matching 11 bases. V trimming: 4 bases; J trimming: 2 bases; junction bases outside the gene matches: 6. This CDR3 has 16 residues. The V gene's germline CDR1 is LGHNA and CDR2 YNFKEQ.

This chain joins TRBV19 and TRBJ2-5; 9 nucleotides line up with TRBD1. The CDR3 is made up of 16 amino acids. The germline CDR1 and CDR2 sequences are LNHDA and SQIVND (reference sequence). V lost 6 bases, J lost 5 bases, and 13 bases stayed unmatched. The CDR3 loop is CASRSPVGQGVETQYF. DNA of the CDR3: TGTGCCAGTAGGAGCCCGGTGGGACAGGGAGTCGAGACCCAGTACTTC.

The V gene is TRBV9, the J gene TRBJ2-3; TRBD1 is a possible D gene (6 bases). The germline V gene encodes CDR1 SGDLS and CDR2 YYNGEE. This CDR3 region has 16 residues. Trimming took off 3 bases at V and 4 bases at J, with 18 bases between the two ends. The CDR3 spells CASSGRGPDSPDTQYF. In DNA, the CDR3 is TGTGCCAGCAGCGGCAGGGGTCCAGACTCTCCAGATACGCAGTATTTT.

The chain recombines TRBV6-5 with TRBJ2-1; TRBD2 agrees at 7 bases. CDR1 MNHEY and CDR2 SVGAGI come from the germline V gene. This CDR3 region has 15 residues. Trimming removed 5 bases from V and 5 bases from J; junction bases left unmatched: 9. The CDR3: CASSLRAGVHNEQFF. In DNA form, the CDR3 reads TGTGCCAGCAGTCTCCGGGCGGGAGTTCACAATGAGCAGTTCTTC.

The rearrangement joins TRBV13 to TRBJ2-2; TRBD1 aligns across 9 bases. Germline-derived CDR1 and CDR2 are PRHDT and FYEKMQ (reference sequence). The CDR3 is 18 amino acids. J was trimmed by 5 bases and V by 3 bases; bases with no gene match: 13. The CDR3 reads CASSLADRGLAWTGELFF. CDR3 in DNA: TGTGCCAGCAGCTTGGCGGACAGGGGTCTAGCATGGACCGGGGAGCTGTTTTTT.

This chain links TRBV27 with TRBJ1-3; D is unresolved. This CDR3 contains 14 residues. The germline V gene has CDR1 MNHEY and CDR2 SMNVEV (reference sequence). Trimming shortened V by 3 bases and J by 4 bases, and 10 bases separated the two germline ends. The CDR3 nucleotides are TGTGCCAGCAGTTTCCGGGGTGAGGGAAACACCATATATTTT. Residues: CASSFRGEGNTIYF.

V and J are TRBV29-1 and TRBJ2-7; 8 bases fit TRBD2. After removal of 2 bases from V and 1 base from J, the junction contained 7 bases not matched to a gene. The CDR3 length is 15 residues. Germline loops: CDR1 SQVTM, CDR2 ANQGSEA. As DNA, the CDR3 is TGCAGCGTTGAATTACGGGAGGGCCTTTCCTACGAGCAGTACTTC. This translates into CSVELREGLSYEQYF.

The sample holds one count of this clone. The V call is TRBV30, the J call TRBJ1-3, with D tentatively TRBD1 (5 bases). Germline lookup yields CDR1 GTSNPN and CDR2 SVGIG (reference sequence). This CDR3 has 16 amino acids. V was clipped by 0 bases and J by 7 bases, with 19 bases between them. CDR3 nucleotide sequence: TGTGCCTGGAGTGTATCTCTCCAGGGAAGGGCGAACACCATATATTTT. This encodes CAWSVSLQGRANTIYF.

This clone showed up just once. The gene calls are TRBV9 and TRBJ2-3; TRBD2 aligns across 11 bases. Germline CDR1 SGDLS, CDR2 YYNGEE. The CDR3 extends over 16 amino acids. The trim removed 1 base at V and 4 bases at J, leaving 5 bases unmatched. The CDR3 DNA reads TGTGCCAGCAGCGTATTTAGCGGGAGGGCCCCAGATACGCAGTATTTT. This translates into CASSVFSGRAPDTQYF.

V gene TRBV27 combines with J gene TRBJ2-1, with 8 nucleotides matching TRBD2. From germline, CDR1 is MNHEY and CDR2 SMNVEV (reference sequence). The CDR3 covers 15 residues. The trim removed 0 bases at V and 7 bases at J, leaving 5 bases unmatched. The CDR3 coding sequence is TGTGCCAGCAGTTTATCGGAGCGGGAGTGGAATGAGCAGTTCTTC. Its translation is CASSLSEREWNEQFF.

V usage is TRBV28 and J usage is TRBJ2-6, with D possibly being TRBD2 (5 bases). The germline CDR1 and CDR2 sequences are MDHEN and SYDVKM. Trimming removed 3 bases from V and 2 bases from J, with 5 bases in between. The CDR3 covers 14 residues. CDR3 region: CASSLRAGANVLTF. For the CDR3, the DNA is TGTGCCAGCAGTTTGCGGGCTGGGGCCAACGTCCTGACTTTC.

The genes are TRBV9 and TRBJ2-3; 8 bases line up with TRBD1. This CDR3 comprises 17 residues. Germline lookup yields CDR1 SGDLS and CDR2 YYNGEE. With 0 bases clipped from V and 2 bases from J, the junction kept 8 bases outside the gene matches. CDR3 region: CASSVGIGTGNTDTQYF. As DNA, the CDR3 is TGTGCCAGCAGCGTAGGTATCGGGACAGGCAACACAGATACGCAGTATTTT. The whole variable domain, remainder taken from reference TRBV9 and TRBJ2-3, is DSGVTQTPKHLITATGQRVTLRCSPRSGDLSVYWYQQSLDQGLQFLIQYYNGEERAKGNILERFSAQQFPDLHSELNLSSLELGDSALYFCASSVGIGTGNTDTQYFGPGTRLTVL.

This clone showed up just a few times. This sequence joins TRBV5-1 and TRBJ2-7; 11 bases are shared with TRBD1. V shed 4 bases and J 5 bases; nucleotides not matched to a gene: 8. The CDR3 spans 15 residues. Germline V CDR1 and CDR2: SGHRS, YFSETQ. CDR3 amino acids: CASSPTDRGRHEQYF. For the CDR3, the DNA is TGCGCCAGCAGCCCGACGGACAGGGGGCGACACGAGCAGTACTTC.

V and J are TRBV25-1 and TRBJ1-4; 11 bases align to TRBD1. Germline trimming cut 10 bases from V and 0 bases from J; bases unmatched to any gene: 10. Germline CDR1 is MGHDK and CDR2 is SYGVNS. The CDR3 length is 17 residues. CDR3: CAILPGTGGPTNEKLFF. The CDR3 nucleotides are TGTGCCATCCTTCCCGGGACAGGGGGACCAACTAATGAAAAACTGTTTTTT.

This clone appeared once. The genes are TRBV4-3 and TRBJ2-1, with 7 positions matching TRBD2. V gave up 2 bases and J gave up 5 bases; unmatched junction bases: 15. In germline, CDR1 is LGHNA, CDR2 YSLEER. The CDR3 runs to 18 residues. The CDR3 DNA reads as TGCGCCAGCAGCCAACTGAGGGCCCTAGCGGCAGAAGACAATGAGCAGTTCTTC. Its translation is CASSQLRALAAEDNEQFF.

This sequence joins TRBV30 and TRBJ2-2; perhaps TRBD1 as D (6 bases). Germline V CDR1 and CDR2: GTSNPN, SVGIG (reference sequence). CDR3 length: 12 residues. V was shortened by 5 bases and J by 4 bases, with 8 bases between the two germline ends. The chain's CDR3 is CAWGGGTGELFF. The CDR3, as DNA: TGTGCCTGGGGGGGCGGCACCGGGGAGCTGTTTTTT.

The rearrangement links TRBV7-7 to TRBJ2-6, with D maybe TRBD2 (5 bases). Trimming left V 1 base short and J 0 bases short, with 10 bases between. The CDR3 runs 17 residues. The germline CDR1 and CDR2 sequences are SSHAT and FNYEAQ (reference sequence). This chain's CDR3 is CASSLGFGGSGANVLTF. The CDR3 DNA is TGTGCCAGCAGCTTAGGGTTCGGAGGCTCTGGGGCCAACGTCCTGACTTTC.

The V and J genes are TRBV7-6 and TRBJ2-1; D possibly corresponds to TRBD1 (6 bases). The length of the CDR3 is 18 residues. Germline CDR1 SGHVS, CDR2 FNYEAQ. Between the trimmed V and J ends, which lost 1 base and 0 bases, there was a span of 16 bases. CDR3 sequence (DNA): TGTGCCAGCAGCTTAGAGGCGTGGGGGCCGAGCTCCTACAATGAGCAGTTCTTC. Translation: CASSLEAWGPSSYNEQFF.